This T cell receptor beta chain derives from a study of T cells in Graves' hyperthyroidism and ophthalmopathy. The study excluded patients with uncontrolled infection, other autoimmune disease, pregnancy or lactation. Study-level results: Ophthalmopathy was told apart from stable hyperthyroidism by a 13 V-J model.

V shed 2 bases and J shed 0 bases, with 11 bases lying between them. The CDR3 is made up of 15 amino acids. Germline lookup yields CDR1 LGHNA and CDR2 YNFKEQ. With regard to this clonotype: No antigen is known for it.

Researchers amplified the TCR beta CDR3 regions from RNA transcripts. The primer set for the first-round RT-PCR of the TCR CDR3 was HTBI. TCRdb independently ran MiXCR on the multiplex PCR reads; one entry per CDR3 protein. There are roughly 700,000 distinct CDR3 sequences in the sample; roughly 15% occur only once, and roughly 10% lies in the top ten. The sample comprised blood. This rearrangement joins TRBV4-2 to TRBJ2-7; D is unresolved. This TCR was sampled from a young woman with Graves' hyperthyroidism. The CDR3 DNA reads as TGTGCCAGCAGCCAACACCCTGACTCCTCCTACGAGCAGTACTTC. It is translated as CASSQHPDSSYEQYF.